This is a list of T cell receptor beta chains from one sample in a study of identical twins. TCRdb fed the 5' RACE reads into MiXCR, producing one record per CDR3 protein. This sample has hundreds of thousands of distinct CDR3 sequences, with around 8.3% found just once. These data were also filed under a second study, of yellow fever vaccine responses in identical twins.

The sample was PBMCs. The receptor set was obtained from a woman aged 18-30 years in good health. Each CDR3 is given with its conserved first and last residue. A D gene is named only where the DNA matches it firmly. The listing skips clone size in some rows; elsewhere it reads once, few, many or a size class.

CDR3 protein: CGPTGASNQPQHF
CDR3 DNA: TGTGGTCCGACAGGGGCGAGCAATCAGCCCCAGCATTTT
D gene: TRBD1
clone size: .
J gene: TRBJ1-5
CDR3 length: 13
V gene: TRBV7-9

CDR3 protein: CASSLGQKTSGRFYEQYF
CDR3 DNA: TGTGCCAGCAGTTTGGGACAGAAAACTAGCGGGAGGTTCTACGAGCAGTACTTC
D gene: TRBD2
clone size: many
J gene: TRBJ2-7
CDR3 length: 18
V gene: TRBV6-5

CDR3 protein: CSASMTSGSGLQYF
CDR3 DNA: TGCAGTGCTAGTATGACTAGCGGGAGTGGTCTTCAGTACTTC
D gene: TRBD2
clone size: few
J gene: TRBJ2-4
CDR3 length: 14
V gene: TRBV20-1

CDR3 protein: CASSEGGGTVTYEQYF
CDR3 DNA: TGTGCCAGCAGTGAAGGGGGAGGGACTGTAACCTACGAGCAGTACTTC
D gene: TRBD2
clone size: .
J gene: TRBJ2-7
CDR3 length: 16
V gene: TRBV2

CDR3 protein: CASSLAGKKNQPQHF
CDR3 DNA: TGTGCCAGCAGCTTAGCAGGGAAGAAGAATCAGCCCCAGCATTTT
D gene: .
clone size: .
J gene: TRBJ1-5
CDR3 length: 15
V gene: TRBV11-2

CDR3 protein: CASSPHPDSYEQYF
CDR3 DNA: TGTGCCAGCTCACCACACCCGGACTCCTACGAGCAGTACTTC
D gene: .
clone size: many
J gene: TRBJ2-7
CDR3 length: 14
V gene: TRBV18

CDR3 protein: CASSTQGGWTEAFF
CDR3 DNA: TGTGCCAGCAGTACTCAGGGGGGGTGGACTGAAGCTTTCTTT
D gene: TRBD1
clone size: many
J gene: TRBJ1-1
CDR3 length: 14
V gene: TRBV6-5

CDR3 protein: CASSYTLGEGSRTEAFF
CDR3 DNA: TGTGCCAGCAGCTATACTCTGGGAGAGGGGAGTCGGACTGAAGCTTTCTTT
D gene: .
clone size: .
J gene: TRBJ1-1
CDR3 length: 17
V gene: TRBV6-5

CDR3 protein: CSVSTSGFNEQYF
CDR3 DNA: TGCAGCGTGTCGACTAGCGGTTTCAACGAGCAGTACTTC
D gene: TRBD2
clone size: once
J gene: TRBJ2-7
CDR3 length: 13
V gene: TRBV29-1

CDR3 protein: CASSYDPGQGRSTDTQYF
CDR3 DNA: TGTGCCAGCAGTTACGATCCGGGGCAGGGCCGTTCCACAGATACGCAGTATTTT
D gene: .
clone size: few
J gene: TRBJ2-3
CDR3 length: 18
V gene: TRBV6-2/TRBV6-3

CDR3 protein: CAISDLGPSSYNEQFF
CDR3 DNA: TGTGCCATCAGTGACCTTGGCCCGAGCTCCTACAATGAGCAGTTCTTC
D gene: .
clone size: few
J gene: TRBJ2-1
CDR3 length: 16
V gene: TRBV10-3

CDR3 protein: CASSLQAPQSYNSPLHF
CDR3 DNA: TGTGCCAGCAGCTTACAAGCGCCCCAGTCCTATAATTCACCCCTCCACTTT
D gene: .
clone size: many
J gene: TRBJ1-6
CDR3 length: 17
V gene: TRBV7-9

CDR3 protein: CAIGTELSEAFF
CDR3 DNA: TGTGCCATAGGGACAGAACTCAGTGAAGCTTTCTTT
D gene: TRBD1
clone size: .
J gene: TRBJ1-1
CDR3 length: 12
V gene: TRBV10-3

CDR3 protein: CASSDSSRGSYEQYF
CDR3 DNA: TGTGCCAGCAGTGACAGCAGCCGCGGCTCCTACGAGCAGTACTTC
D gene: .
clone size: few
J gene: TRBJ2-7
CDR3 length: 15
V gene: TRBV27

CDR3 protein: CASSLGAGLGLNEQFF
CDR3 DNA: TGTGCCAGCAGCTTAGGGGCGGGACTAGGCCTTAATGAGCAGTTCTTC
D gene: TRBD2
clone size: .
J gene: TRBJ2-1
CDR3 length: 16
V gene: TRBV11-2

CDR3 protein: CASRSPGWGEGYTF
CDR3 DNA: TGTGCCAGCAGAAGCCCCGGGTGGGGAGAGGGCTACACCTTC
D gene: .
clone size: few
J gene: TRBJ1-2
CDR3 length: 14
V gene: TRBV25-1

CDR3 protein: CASQLSSYNEQFF
CDR3 DNA: TGTGCCAGTCAGTTGAGCTCCTACAATGAGCAGTTCTTC
D gene: .
clone size: .
J gene: TRBJ2-1
CDR3 length: 13
V gene: TRBV19

CDR3 protein: CASSNGQTNSYNEQFF
CDR3 DNA: TGTGCCAGCAGCAACGGACAGACGAACTCCTACAATGAGCAGTTCTTC
D gene: .
clone size: few
J gene: TRBJ2-1
CDR3 length: 16
V gene: TRBV6-1

CDR3 protein: CASSSGQGTGELFF
CDR3 DNA: TGTGCCAGCAGTTCCGGACAGGGCACCGGGGAGCTGTTTTTT
D gene: TRBD1
clone size: many
J gene: TRBJ2-2
CDR3 length: 14
V gene: TRBV27

CDR3 protein: CSAHPGGPYEQYF
CDR3 DNA: TGCAGTGCTCATCCGGGAGGGCCCTACGAGCAGTACTTC
D gene: TRBD2
clone size: many
J gene: TRBJ2-7
CDR3 length: 13
V gene: TRBV20-1

CDR3 protein: CATSRDPWGYGYTF
CDR3 DNA: TGTGCCACCAGCAGAGATCCCTGGGGCTATGGCTACACCTTC
D gene: .
clone size: .
J gene: TRBJ1-2
CDR3 length: 14
V gene: TRBV15

CDR3 protein: CAISRSQGNYEQYF
CDR3 DNA: TGTGCCATCAGTAGATCACAGGGGAACTACGAGCAGTACTTC
D gene: TRBD1
clone size: many
J gene: TRBJ2-7
CDR3 length: 14
V gene: TRBV10-3

CDR3 protein: CASSWVGDQNTGELFF
CDR3 DNA: TGTGCCAGTAGTTGGGTCGGGGACCAAAACACCGGGGAGCTGTTTTTT
D gene: .
clone size: few
J gene: TRBJ2-2
CDR3 length: 16
V gene: TRBV19

CDR3 protein: CASSQLRRENSPLHF
CDR3 DNA: TGTGCCAGCAGCCAATTACGACGGGAGAATTCACCCCTCCACTTT
D gene: .
clone size: few
J gene: TRBJ1-6
CDR3 length: 15
V gene: TRBV3-1

CDR3 protein: CASSLTSGGPLEETQYF
CDR3 DNA: TGCGCCAGCAGCCTCACTAGCGGGGGACCTTTAGAGGAGACCCAGTACTTC
D gene: TRBD2
clone size: few
J gene: TRBJ2-5
CDR3 length: 17
V gene: TRBV5-1

CDR3 protein: CASRILAGGLETQYF
CDR3 DNA: TGTGCCAGCAGGATTCTAGCGGGGGGTCTGGAGACCCAGTACTTC
D gene: TRBD2
clone size: .
J gene: TRBJ2-5
CDR3 length: 15
V gene: TRBV2

CDR3 protein: CSGAGRLNNEQFF
CDR3 DNA: TGCAGTGGGGCGGGGCGGCTTAACAATGAGCAGTTCTTC
D gene: .
clone size: .
J gene: TRBJ2-1
CDR3 length: 13
V gene: TRBV20-1

CDR3 protein: CASSLVGTTRVGEQFF
CDR3 DNA: TGTGCCAGCAGCTTAGTAGGGACTACAAGAGTGGGTGAGCAGTTCTTC
D gene: TRBD2
clone size: few
J gene: TRBJ2-1
CDR3 length: 16
V gene: TRBV7-9

CDR3 protein: CASRASGGQSYEQYF
CDR3 DNA: TGTGCCAGCAGGGCGTCGGGGGGACAGAGCTACGAGCAGTACTTC
D gene: .
clone size: .
J gene: TRBJ2-7
CDR3 length: 15
V gene: TRBV5-6

CDR3 protein: CASSQASSGYYEQYF
CDR3 DNA: TGCGCCAGCAGCCAAGCCAGCTCCGGCTACTACGAGCAGTACTTC
D gene: .
clone size: .
J gene: TRBJ2-7
CDR3 length: 15
V gene: TRBV4-3

CDR3 protein: CASSLFGGLEGYTF
CDR3 DNA: TGTGCCAGCAGTTTATTCGGGGGGCTAGAAGGCTACACCTTC
D gene: .
clone size: many
J gene: TRBJ1-2
CDR3 length: 14
V gene: TRBV27

CDR3 protein: CSASALAWPDQYF
CDR3 DNA: TGCAGTGCTAGTGCTCTAGCCTGGCCAGACCAGTACTTC
D gene: .
clone size: few
J gene: TRBJ2-5
CDR3 length: 13
V gene: TRBV20-1

CDR3 protein: CASSSGSVTGELFF
CDR3 DNA: TGTGCCAGCAGTTCGGGCAGCGTTACCGGGGAGCTGTTTTTT
D gene: .
clone size: many
J gene: TRBJ2-2
CDR3 length: 14
V gene: TRBV28

CDR3 protein: CASSLGPGLASYNEQFF
CDR3 DNA: TGTGCCAGCAGTTTAGGGCCGGGACTAGCGTCCTACAATGAGCAGTTCTTC
D gene: TRBD2
clone size: .
J gene: TRBJ2-1
CDR3 length: 17
V gene: TRBV28

CDR3 protein: CASSQDRLGRTKMNTEAFF
CDR3 DNA: TGTGCCAGCAGCCAAGATCGTCTCGGGCGGACTAAGATGAACACTGAAGCTTTCTTT
D gene: .
clone size: many
J gene: TRBJ1-1
CDR3 length: 19
V gene: TRBV14

CDR3 protein: CASSPRDGQNYGYTF
CDR3 DNA: TGCGCCAGCAGCCCCCGGGACGGACAGAATTATGGCTACACCTTC
D gene: .
clone size: many
J gene: TRBJ1-2
CDR3 length: 15
V gene: TRBV4-1

CDR3 protein: CASSQDRDWSTDTQYF
CDR3 DNA: TGCGCCAGCAGCCAAGATAGGGACTGGAGCACAGATACGCAGTATTTT
D gene: .
clone size: .
J gene: TRBJ2-3
CDR3 length: 16
V gene: TRBV4-1

CDR3 protein: CASSPSTETGELFF
CDR3 DNA: TGTGCCAGCAGCCCCTCGACAGAGACCGGGGAGCTGTTTTTT
D gene: .
clone size: few
J gene: TRBJ2-2
CDR3 length: 14
V gene: TRBV7-2

CDR3 protein: CASSSVQGNQPQHF
CDR3 DNA: TGTGCCAGCAGCTCCGTCCAGGGCAATCAGCCCCAGCATTTT
D gene: .
clone size: .
J gene: TRBJ1-5
CDR3 length: 14
V gene: TRBV2

CDR3 protein: CAISESRDYQETQYF
CDR3 DNA: TGTGCCATCAGTGAGTCGCGGGACTATCAAGAGACCCAGTACTTC
D gene: TRBD2
clone size: many
J gene: TRBJ2-5
CDR3 length: 15
V gene: TRBV10-3

CDR3 protein: CASSQRRLSNYEQYF
CDR3 DNA: TGCGCCAGCAGCCAACGTAGACTATCCAACTACGAGCAGTACTTC
D gene: .
clone size: few
J gene: TRBJ2-7
CDR3 length: 15
V gene: TRBV4-3

CDR3 protein: CASRGRGSDTQYF
CDR3 DNA: TGTGCCAGCAGAGGGAGAGGATCAGATACGCAGTATTTT
D gene: .
clone size: .
J gene: TRBJ2-3
CDR3 length: 13
V gene: TRBV11-2

CDR3 protein: CASKRAANTEAFF
CDR3 DNA: TGTGCCAGCAAACGGGCAGCGAACACTGAAGCTTTCTTT
D gene: .
clone size: .
J gene: TRBJ1-1
CDR3 length: 13
V gene: TRBV6-6

CDR3 protein: CASSLAMDEQFF
CDR3 DNA: TGTGCCAGCAGCTTAGCTATGGATGAGCAGTTCTTC
D gene: .
clone size: many
J gene: TRBJ2-1
CDR3 length: 12
V gene: TRBV7-9

CDR3 protein: CASTGQGRTGELFF
CDR3 DNA: TGTGCCAGCACCGGACAGGGGCGCACCGGGGAGCTGTTTTTT
D gene: TRBD1
clone size: many
J gene: TRBJ2-2
CDR3 length: 14
V gene: TRBV12-3/TRBV12-4

CDR3 protein: CASSLAHIRVTYEQYF
CDR3 DNA: TGTGCCAGCAGCTTAGCGCATATACGCGTCACCTACGAGCAGTACTTC
D gene: .
clone size: few
J gene: TRBJ2-7
CDR3 length: 16
V gene: TRBV7-8

CDR3 protein: CASSLYIVGREQFF
CDR3 DNA: TGTGCCAGCAGCTTATACATCGTCGGGCGTGAGCAGTTCTTC
D gene: .
clone size: few
J gene: TRBJ2-1
CDR3 length: 14
V gene: TRBV7-2

CDR3 protein: CASSQTPLSGQFF
CDR3 DNA: TGTGCCAGCAGCCAAACCCCGCTCTCAGGGCAGTTCTTC
D gene: .
clone size: .
J gene: TRBJ2-1
CDR3 length: 13
V gene: TRBV14

CDR3 protein: CAWSTGSYEQYF
CDR3 DNA: TGTGCCTGGAGTACTGGATCCTACGAGCAGTACTTC
D gene: .
clone size: few
J gene: TRBJ2-7
CDR3 length: 12
V gene: TRBV30